Following are 31 T cell receptor beta chains from one sample sequenced in a study of blood T cells in healthy people across ages. Next came a second PCR, run for about 6 to 12 cycles, which used a sample-barcoded 5' primer along with a J-beta primer mix. TCRdb re-called the 5' RACE reads through MiXCR, storing one row per CDR3 protein. The table lists about 1.1 million distinct CDR3 sequences, roughly two fifths of them singletons. The sequenced sample was blood. The receptor set was obtained from a man between 18 and 35 years old in good health.

The rearrangement uses TRBV25-1 and TRBJ1-1, with D possibly TRBD1 on 5 matching bases. Germline CDR1 and CDR2: MGHDK and SYGVNS. This CDR3 contains 12 residues. With 7 bases removed from V and 1 base from J, the gap between germline ends came to 7 bases. The DNA for the CDR3 is TGTGCCAGCAAAGACAGGAACACTGAAGCTTTCTTT. Protein product: CASKDRNTEAFF.

This clonotype was counted only a few times. The chain links TRBV9 to TRBJ2-7; D unclear. V was clipped by 1 base and J by 3 bases, with 11 bases between them. The germline gives CDR1 SGDLS, CDR2 YYNGEE. The CDR3 sequence is 14 residues long. In DNA form, the CDR3 reads TGTGCCAGCAGCGTAAGCCAAGAAGGCTACGAGCAGTACTTC. Residues: CASSVSQEGYEQYF.

This clonotype has a handful of counts. The chain is built from TRBV20-1 and TRBJ2-3, with D perhaps TRBD1 or TRBD2 (5 bases each). V gave up 2 bases and J gave up 4 bases, with 16 bases separating them. The CDR3 has 15 residues. Germline V gene data show CDR1 as DFQATT and CDR2 as SNEGSKA (reference sequence). CDR3 residues: CSARSTGTFADTQYF. DNA of the CDR3: TGCAGTGCTAGAAGTACCGGGACCTTCGCAGATACGCAGTATTTT.

The rearrangement uses TRBV6-2 or TRBV6-3 and TRBJ1-2, with a weak D call TRBD1 (6 bases). Germline lookup yields CDR1 MNHEY and CDR2 SVGEGT. Trimming took off 6 bases at V and 8 bases at J, with 22 bases between the two ends. CDR3 size: 15 residues. The CDR3 DNA follows: TGTGCCAGCAGCCCCCTCGGGACATACCGGCACGGCTACACCTTC. Its protein product is CASSPLGTYRHGYTF.

The gene calls are TRBV24-1 and TRBJ2-2, with a weak D call TRBD2 (6 bases). This CDR3 has 16 residues. Per germline, CDR1 KGHDR and CDR2 SFDVKD. V dropped 4 bases and J dropped 2 bases, with 13 bases sitting between them. The chain's CDR3 is CATSDDGTDNTGELFF. The CDR3 DNA reads TGTGCCACCAGTGACGACGGGACTGATAACACCGGGGAGCTGTTTTTT.

The V and J genes are TRBV20-1 and TRBJ2-3, with 8 nucleotides matching TRBD1. V trimming: 1 base; J trimming: 2 bases; junction bases outside the gene matches: 11. The CDR3 contains 17 residues. The germline CDR1 and CDR2 sequences are DFQATT and SNEGSKA (reference sequence). CDR3 residues: CSARGRGTGGTTDTQYF. The CDR3 nucleotides read TGCAGTGCTAGAGGTAGAGGAACAGGGGGGACCACAGATACGCAGTATTTT.

This clonotype was detected only a few times. The rearrangement uses TRBV4-2 and TRBJ1-2, with TRBD1 matching 9 bases. CDR1 is LGHNA, CDR2 YNFKEQ, per germline. The CDR3 contains 17 residues. Germline trimming cut 2 bases from V and 4 bases from J; bases unmatched to any gene: 11. The CDR3 sequence is CASSQFNGQGIGYGYTF. CDR3 sequence (DNA): TGTGCCAGCAGCCAATTCAATGGACAGGGGATCGGCTATGGCTACACCTTC.

The chain is built from TRBV10-3 and TRBJ1-5; unclear D gene. This CDR3 comprises 14 residues. V gave up 6 bases and J gave up 3 bases, with 12 bases separating them. Germline V lookup: CDR1 ENHRY, CDR2 SYGVKD. CDR3 DNA sequence: TGTGCCATCAGGGCTTCTGGGGACAATCAGCCCCAGCATTTT. This translates into CAIRASGDNQPQHF.

This clonotype has a count of ten or more. The chain joins TRBV6-6 to TRBJ1-2; 8 nucleotides agree with TRBD1. With 5 bases clipped from V and 5 bases from J, the junction kept 4 bases outside the gene matches. Germline loops: CDR1 MNHNY, CDR2 SVGAGI (reference sequence). This CDR3 contains 13 residues. The CDR3 here is CASSVTGEYGYTF. In nucleotides, the CDR3 is TGTGCCAGCAGTGTGACAGGGGAGTATGGCTACACCTTC.

The chain carries TRBV4-3 and TRBJ1-2; weak D call: TRBD1 (5 bases). V was trimmed by 0 bases and J by 5 bases, leaving 13 bases between them. This CDR3 comprises 15 residues. CDR1 is LGHNA and CDR2 is YSLEER in the germline V gene. The CDR3 bases are TGCGCCAGCAGCCAAGAAGCTGAGGAGGGGTATGGCTACACCTTC. Its translation is CASSQEAEEGYGYTF.

This clonotype was seen only a few times. The chain couples TRBV5-1 to TRBJ2-4; no reliable D call. From germline, CDR1 is SGHRS and CDR2 YFSETQ. This CDR3 contains 17 residues. Trimming removed 0 bases at V and 0 bases at J, with 13 bases between. The CDR3 DNA reads as TGCGCCAGCAGCTTGGCCCCGCGTCCCGAAGCCAAAAACATTCAGTACTTC. Its translation: CASSLAPRPEAKNIQYF.

The chain couples TRBV7-2 to TRBJ2-3; 7 nucleotides align to TRBD2. CDR1 is SGHTA, CDR2 FQGNSA, per germline. Trimming at V came to 4 bases and at J to 4 bases, leaving 17 bases not matched to a gene. This CDR3 spans 18 amino acids. The CDR3 sequence: CASSSMRREPVRPDTQYF. The CDR3, as DNA: TGTGCCAGCAGCTCAATGCGGCGGGAGCCAGTCCGGCCAGATACGCAGTATTTT.

To note about this clonotype: A junction end diverges from the germline sequence, so it may reflect a read error. The chain couples TRBV19 to TRBJ2-7; TRBD1 matches 8 bases. From germline, CDR1 is LNHDA and CDR2 SQIVND (reference sequence). This CDR3 has 13 amino acids. The CDR3 sequence: CASSAGQAYGQYF. DNA of the CDR3: TGTGCCAGTAGTGCGGGACAGGCTTACGGGCAGTACTTC.

This clonotype was observed a few times. The V call is TRBV6-2 or TRBV6-3, the J call TRBJ2-1, with 10 bases lining up with TRBD1. Germline V gene lookup returns CDR1 MNHEY and CDR2 SVGEGT. The CDR3 runs to 17 residues. V shed 5 bases, J shed 0 bases, and the junction held 7 bases outside the gene matches. CDR3 bases: TGTGCCAGCAGTCCCTTTGACAGGGGGCCCTCCTACAATGAGCAGTTCTTC. It specifies CASSPFDRGPSYNEQFF.

This clonotype has just one count. CDR3 amino acids: CASSRAGGSDAEAFF. The CDR3, as DNA: TGTGCCAGCAGTCGTGCGGGGGGATCGGACGCTGAAGCTTTCTTT. The rearrangement links TRBV7-2 to TRBJ1-1; D might be TRBD1 (5 bases). Germline values: CDR1 SGHTA, CDR2 FQGNSA. The CDR3 runs 15 residues. The V gene lost 6 bases and the J gene lost 6 bases, with 20 bases spanning the gap.

This clonotype was counted a few times. The J gene is TRBJ2-3, the V gene TRBV11-2; D remains unclear. Germline CDR1 is SGHAT and CDR2 is FQNNGV. The V gene lost 1 base and the J gene lost 0 bases, with 20 bases spanning the gap. The length of the CDR3 is 19 residues. CDR3 loop: CASSLGSRWQTTSTDTQYF. CDR3 sequence (DNA): TGTGCCAGCAGCTTAGGGTCCCGATGGCAGACAACTAGCACAGATACGCAGTATTTT.

This clonotype was seen a few times. V is TRBV20-1 and J is TRBJ2-2; D perhaps matches TRBD2 (6 bases). This CDR3 spans 16 amino acids. Germline assignment: CDR1 DFQATT and CDR2 SNEGSKA (reference sequence). The V gene lost 3 bases and the J gene lost 1 base, with 15 bases spanning the gap. CDR3 coding DNA: TGCAGTGCTAGGGGCCTTGCGGGGAAGAACACCGGGGAGCTGTTTTTT. This encodes CSARGLAGKNTGELFF.

This clonotype was counted a few times. The chain has TRBV29-1 and TRBJ2-2; D uncertain. The CDR3 extends over 12 amino acids. Germline assignment: CDR1 SQVTM and CDR2 ANQGSEA. V lost 3 bases, J lost 2 bases, and 4 bases lay in between. CDR3 region: CSVDQNTGELFF. Written as DNA, the CDR3 is TGCAGCGTTGACCAAAACACCGGGGAGCTGTTTTTT.

This clonotype was observed once. The CDR3, as DNA: TGTGCCAGCAGCTGGTACAGGGGGATGGAAACTGAAGCTTTCTTT. Protein product: CASSWYRGMETEAFF. The chain has TRBV7-9 and TRBJ1-1; 8 nucleotides line up with TRBD1. The CDR3 totals 15 residues. The V gene end was trimmed by 4 bases and the J gene end by 5 bases; junction bases not matched to a gene: 9. CDR1 SEHNR and CDR2 FQNEAQ come from the germline V gene (reference sequence).

The chain has TRBV4-3 and TRBJ2-1; D perhaps matches TRBD2 (6 bases). Looked up from germline, CDR1 is LGHNA and CDR2 is YSLEER. V lost 4 bases and J lost 4, with 11 bases in between. The CDR3 is made up of 14 amino acids. CDR3 nucleotide sequence: TGCGCCAGCAGCCCACAACTAGCTTACAATGAGCAGTTCTTC. Residues: CASSPQLAYNEQFF.

This clonotype has just a few counts. The rearrangement joins TRBV7-9 to TRBJ1-4; D possibly corresponds to TRBD1 (5 bases). V was pared by 4 bases and J by 8 bases, with 20 bases between. CDR3 size: 16 residues. Germline V CDR1 and CDR2: SEHNR, FQNEAQ (reference sequence). CDR3 DNA sequence: TGTGCCAGCAGCTGGACCCGACAGCGTCGATGGGAAAAACTGTTTTTT. This gives the protein CASSWTRQRRWEKLFF.

This rearrangement joins TRBV12-3 or TRBV12-4 to TRBJ2-3; D might be TRBD2 (6 bases). The CDR3 runs 16 residues. Trimming stripped 5 bases from V and 3 bases from J, with 18 bases between. The CDR3: CASSPGTPGRTDTQYF. CDR3 bases: TGTGCCAGCAGTCCCGGGACTCCCGGAAGGACAGATACGCAGTATTTT.

In its sample, this clonotype was seen a few times. The rearrangement joins TRBV3-1 to TRBJ1-5; 8 positions agree with TRBD1. The CDR3 is 15 residues long. Looked up from germline, CDR1 is LGHDT and CDR2 is YNNKEL (reference sequence). V shed 2 bases and J 6 bases; nucleotides not matched to a gene: 6. CDR3 sequence: CASSQQGAAGQPQHF. CDR3 nucleotides: TGTGCCAGCAGCCAACAGGGGGCTGCGGGTCAGCCCCAGCATTTT.

The chain couples TRBV6-2 or TRBV6-3 to TRBJ2-2; D not resolved. CDR1 is MNHEY, CDR2 SVGEGT, per germline. The V end lost 2 bases, the J end lost 3 bases, and 7 bases lay between the germline ends. CDR3 length equals 14 residues. The CDR3 DNA is TGTGCCAGCAGTTACGCTGGAGACACCGGGGAGCTGTTTTTT. Its translation: CASSYAGDTGELFF.

This clonotype has only a few counts. This chain connects TRBV5-1 to TRBJ2-1; 10 bases fit TRBD2. This CDR3 spans 15 amino acids. CDR1 is SGHRS and CDR2 is YFSETQ in the germline V gene. With V trimmed by 3 bases and J by 5 bases, 5 bases remained unmatched. CDR3 sequence: CASSSGTSANNEQFF. CDR3 sequence (DNA): TGCGCCAGCAGCTCCGGGACTAGCGCCAACAATGAGCAGTTCTTC.

V is TRBV9 and J is TRBJ2-5; D might be TRBD1 (6 bases). V was trimmed by 0 bases and J by 11 bases, leaving 20 bases between them. Germline lookup yields CDR1 SGDLS and CDR2 YYNGEE. The CDR3 runs 15 residues. CDR3 in DNA: TGTGCCAGCAGCGTAGGTCAGGGGTACTACAATGAGCAGTACTTC. Its protein product is CASSVGQGYYNEQYF.

This clonotype was counted once. This chain links TRBV21-1 with TRBJ1-2; the table's TRBD1 call for D was not verified on the DNA. TRBV21-1 is an annotated pseudogene. The CDR3 totals 15 residues. CDR3 residues: CASTTRTGTNYGYTF. CDR3 bases: TGTGCCAGCACCACACGGACAGGGACTAACTATGGCTACACCTTC.

The genes are TRBV27 and TRBJ2-2, with 8 positions matching TRBD1. Germline CDR1 reads MNHEY; CDR2 reads SMNVEV (reference sequence). This CDR3 is 13 amino acids long. V trimming: 8 bases; J trimming: 3 bases; junction bases outside the gene matches: 2. The CDR3 loop reads CASGQGYTGELFF. CDR3 DNA sequence: TGTGCCAGCGGACAGGGCTACACCGGGGAGCTGTTTTTT.

V and J are TRBV7-2 and TRBJ2-1; D perhaps matches TRBD1 (7 bases). The germline V and J ends were trimmed by 2 bases and 5 bases, with 10 bases remaining between them. Germline CDR1 reads SGHTA; CDR2 reads FQGNSA. This CDR3 is 14 amino acids long. As DNA, the CDR3 is TGTGCCAGCAGCTTACAGGGGGAGGACAATGAGCAGTTCTTC. Protein product: CASSLQGEDNEQFF.

The chain carries TRBV4-3 and TRBJ1-4, with TRBD1 matching 8 bases. Per germline, CDR1 LGHNA and CDR2 YSLEER. The CDR3 extends over 15 amino acids. V was pared by 4 bases and J by 7 bases, with 8 bases of the junction left unmatched. CDR3 sequence (DNA): TGCGCCAGCAGCCTCGGACAGGGTCAGGGTGAAAAACTGTTTTTT. This encodes CASSLGQGQGEKLFF.

This clonotype occurred a few times. The chain couples TRBV4-2 to TRBJ1-2; D might be TRBD1 (5 bases). The V gene's germline CDR1 is LGHNA and CDR2 YNFKEQ. The V gene lost 1 base and the J gene lost 0 bases, with 12 bases spanning the gap. This CDR3 contains 16 residues. In nucleotides, the CDR3 is TGTGCCAGCAGCCAAGGAGACAGCCGACCTAACTATGGCTACACCTTC. This gives the protein CASSQGDSRPNYGYTF.